This paragraph reports one T cell receptor (beta chain). What it binds is not known. This sample is part of a study of cytomegalovirus exposure and HLA in healthy donors. The PCR was carried out with 60 Vbeta primers and 13 Jbeta primers. The table came from immunoSEQ multiplex PCR; TCRdb's copy has only in-frame clones and leaves some out. Recorded for this sample: 50,000 to 60,000 clones. Study findings and constraints: Some V segments could not be told apart, so they were left out, TRBV6-2 and TRBV6-3 among them.

This CDR3 spans 15 amino acids. The germline V gene has CDR1 SGDLS and CDR2 YYNGEE. V lost 0 bases, J lost 8 bases, and 14 bases lay in between. The chain uses TRBV9 and TRBJ1-4; no clear D. Input material: PBMCs. The clonotype comes from a woman aged 45-60 years in good health and CMV-seropositive. CDR3 DNA sequence: TGTGCCAGCAGCGTAGGCGATGGGTCGGAGGAAAAACTGTTTTTT. Encoded protein: CASSVGDGSEEKLFF.